This entry describes one T cell receptor (beta chain). Using immunoSEQ multiplex PCR, the repertoire was profiled, and TCRdb retains in-frame clones only, with some absent. The data contain nearly 200,000 clones, almost 85% of them singletons. This sample is part of a study of blood T cell repertoires in COVID-19. About the study: Italy, Spain and the United States were the sources of the convalescent and acute COVID-19 samples.

V was pared by 8 bases and J by 2 bases, with 14 bases between. The CDR3 is made up of 14 amino acids. Germline CDR1 KGHSH, CDR2 LQKENI. The specimen sequenced was peripheral blood. This rearrangement joins TRBV18 to TRBJ2-3; D is perhaps TRBD2 (6 bases). This sequence originates from a woman in her seventies with active or convalescent COVID-19. CDR3 DNA: TGTGCCAGCACGCCGGGACTCCCCACAGATACGCAGTATTTT. It translates to CASTPGLPTDTQYF.